These 11 T cell receptor beta chains share one sample of origin, sequenced in a study of blood T cells in healthy people across ages. Using a J-beta primer mix together with a sample-barcoded 5' primer, a second PCR was run for roughly 7 to 12 cycles. TCRdb passed the 5' RACE reads through MiXCR, listing each CDR3 protein once. This table has 540,000 or so distinct CDR3 sequences, 40% to 50% appearing once. The specimen was blood. The receptors shown here come from a man older than 75 in good health.

On this clonotype itself: Since a much larger clone is just one base distant, this may be a read error. The CDR3 region has the DNA TGTGCCAGCTCACTGCGACTAGCGGGAGGAGATGAGCAGTACTTC. Encoded protein: CASSLRLAGGDEQYF. The chain has TRBV18 and TRBJ2-4; 13 bases map to TRBD2. The CDR3 extends over 15 amino acids. From germline, CDR1 is KGHSH and CDR2 LQKENI. Unmatched junction bases numbered 10, after V lost 4 bases and J lost 13 bases.

This chain links TRBV20-1 with TRBJ2-5; weak D call: TRBD2 (5 bases). V was cut by 4 bases and J by 4 bases, with 19 bases left in between. Germline V gene data show CDR1 as DFQATT and CDR2 as SNEGSKA (reference sequence). The CDR3 sequence is 15 residues long. The CDR3 region is CSAKAPRVGPETQYF. CDR3 DNA sequence: TGCAGTGCTAAGGCCCCGAGGGTAGGGCCAGAGACCCAGTACTTC.

A remark on this clonotype: One junction end does not reproduce the germline sequence, and a read error may be involved. The chain uses TRBV6-6 and TRBJ1-2; unclear D gene. Germline V CDR1 and CDR2: MNHNY, SVGAGI (reference sequence). The CDR3 covers 13 residues. CDR3 loop: CAGSDDGPVGYTF. CDR3 coding DNA: TGTGCCGGCAGTGACGACGGGCCGGTGGGCTACACCTTC.

The table lists this clonotype with a few counts. DNA for the CDR3: TGCGCCAGCAGCCATCTCGCTAGCGGGAGGACCGGGGAGCTGTTTTTT. It encodes CASSHLASGRTGELFF. The V call is TRBV4-1, the J call TRBJ2-2; 11 bases are shared with TRBD2. The V gene end was trimmed by 3 bases and the J gene end by 5 bases; junction bases not matched to a gene: 5. This CDR3 region has 16 residues. CDR1 and CDR2 from the germline V gene are MGHRA and YSYEKL.

V gene TRBV6-2 or TRBV6-3 combines with J gene TRBJ1-1, with a weak D call TRBD1 (5 bases). Per germline, CDR1 MNHEY and CDR2 SVGEGT. The CDR3 runs to 14 residues. V lost 0 bases and J 5 bases, leaving 10 bases between the germline ends. The CDR3 protein is CASSYSGVRTEAFF. The CDR3 DNA reads TGTGCCAGCAGTTACTCAGGGGTGAGAACTGAAGCTTTCTTT.

The genes are TRBV7-2 and TRBJ2-5; 10 positions agree with TRBD2. The CDR3 extends over 17 amino acids. The V and J ends lost 0 bases and 4 bases, in that order; junction bases with no gene match: 8. Germline CDR1 and CDR2: SGHTA and FQGNSA. The CDR3 DNA reads as TGTGCCAGCAGCTTAGCGCTGGCTAGCGGGGGTCGAGAGACCCAGTACTTC. It yields the protein CASSLALASGGRETQYF.

A few counts support this clonotype. This chain uses TRBV29-1 with TRBJ2-7; D is uncertain. The CDR3 sequence is 11 residues long. Germline values: CDR1 SQVTM, CDR2 ANQGSEA. Between the trimmed V and J ends, which lost 4 bases and 2 bases, there was a span of 6 bases. CDR3 in amino acids: CSVAETYEQYF. CDR3 in DNA: TGCAGCGTTGCTGAAACCTACGAGCAGTACTTC.

This chain links TRBV24-1 with TRBJ1-4, with D possibly TRBD1 on 6 matching bases. The V end was cut by 9 bases, the J end by 8 bases, with 24 bases between. Looked up from germline, CDR1 is KGHDR and CDR2 is SFDVKD. The CDR3 consists of 16 residues. The chain's CDR3 is CATPYRSAGATEKLFF. CDR3 in DNA: TGTGCCACCCCTTACCGGAGCGCGGGGGCAACGGAAAAACTGTTTTTT.

In this sample, this clonotype turned up a few times. The chain has TRBV4-3 and TRBJ2-5; 13 bases are shared with TRBD2. Near its end, the DNA agrees better with TRBJ2-7, so the J call may be wrong. Per germline, CDR1 LGHNA and CDR2 YSLEER. CDR3 size: 15 residues. The CDR3 nucleotides are TGCGCCAGCAGCCGAGGACTAGCGGGAGTCTACGAGCAGTACTTC. Protein: CASSRGLAGVYEQYF.

The chain uses TRBV20-1 and TRBJ2-1; 10 nucleotides align to TRBD2. The ends lost 7 bases at V and 7 bases at J; junction bases unmatched: 10. The CDR3 is made up of 14 amino acids. Germline-derived CDR1 and CDR2 are DFQATT and SNEGSKA (reference sequence). This CDR3 is CSVPRAGGNNEQFF. The CDR3 nucleotides are TGCAGTGTCCCGCGAGCGGGGGGGAATAATGAGCAGTTCTTC.

This clonotype came up a few times. The chain is built from TRBV4-1 and TRBJ2-7; D may correspond to TRBD1 or TRBD2 (6 bases each). CDR1 is MGHRA and CDR2 is YSYEKL in the germline V gene. Trimming left V 6 bases short and J 6 bases short, with 18 bases between. There are 14 residues in the CDR3. The CDR3 is CASRQGGTFGEQYF. In nucleotides, the CDR3 is TGCGCCAGCAGACAGGGCGGGACATTTGGCGAGCAGTACTTC.